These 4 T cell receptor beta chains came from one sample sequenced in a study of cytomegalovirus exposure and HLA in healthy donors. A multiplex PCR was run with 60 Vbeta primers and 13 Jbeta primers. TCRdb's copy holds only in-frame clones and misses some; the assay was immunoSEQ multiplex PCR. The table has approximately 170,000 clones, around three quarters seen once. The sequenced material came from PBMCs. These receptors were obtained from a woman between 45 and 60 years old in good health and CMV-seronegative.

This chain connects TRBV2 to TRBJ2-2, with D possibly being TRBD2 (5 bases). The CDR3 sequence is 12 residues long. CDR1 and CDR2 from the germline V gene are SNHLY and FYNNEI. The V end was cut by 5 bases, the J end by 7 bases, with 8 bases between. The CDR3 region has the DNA TGTGCCAGCAGTACTAGGTTCGGGGAGCTGTTTTTT. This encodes CASSTRFGELFF.

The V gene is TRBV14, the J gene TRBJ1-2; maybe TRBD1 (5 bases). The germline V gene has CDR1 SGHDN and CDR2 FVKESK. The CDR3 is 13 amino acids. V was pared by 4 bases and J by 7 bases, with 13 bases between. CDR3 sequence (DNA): TGTGCCAGCAGCCTGGGAGGGGTCGGTGGCTACACCTTC. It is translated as CASSLGGVGGYTF.

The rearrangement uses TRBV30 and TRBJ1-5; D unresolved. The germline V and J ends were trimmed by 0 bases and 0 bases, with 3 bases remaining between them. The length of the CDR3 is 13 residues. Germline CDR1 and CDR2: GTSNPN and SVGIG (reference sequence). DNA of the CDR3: TGTGCCTGGAGTGTACATAGCAATCAGCCCCAGCATTTT. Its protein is CAWSVHSNQPQHF.

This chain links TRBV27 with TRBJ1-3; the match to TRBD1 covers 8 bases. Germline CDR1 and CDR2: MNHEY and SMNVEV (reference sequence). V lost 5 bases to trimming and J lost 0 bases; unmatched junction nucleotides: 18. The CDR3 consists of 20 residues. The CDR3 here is CASSPIGQGHSGHSGNTIYF. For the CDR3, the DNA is TGTGCCAGCAGTCCTATCGGACAGGGTCATTCTGGTCACTCTGGAAACACCATATATTTT.